Judged by abundance, the clone carrying this TCR beta chain is medium-sized. This record belongs to a study of molecular identifiers for immune sequencing clone quantification. The CDR3 is 13 amino acids. V shed 5 bases and J shed 3 bases, with 8 bases lying between them. The germline V gene encodes CDR1 MNHEY and CDR2 SMNVEV (reference sequence). TCRdb redid the calling of the PCR reads with MiXCR, one entry per CDR3 protein. Of 8,000 to 10,000 distinct CDR3 sequences listed, 13% to 15% were seen once; the top ten hold about 1.5%. The clonotype originates from a human donor in good health. Some libraries in this study had Jurkat cell RNA spiked in. This chain connects TRBV27 to TRBJ2-1; D might be TRBD2 (5 bases). Sequenced sample: naive CD8+ T cells from blood, with Jurkat cell RNA spiked in. The subset denotes: FACS-sorted CD8+CD4-CCR7+CD45RA+ naive T cells. CDR3 in amino acids: CASSPTSYNEQFF. The CDR3 DNA is TGTGCCAGCAGTCCTACTAGCTACAATGAGCAGTTCTTC.